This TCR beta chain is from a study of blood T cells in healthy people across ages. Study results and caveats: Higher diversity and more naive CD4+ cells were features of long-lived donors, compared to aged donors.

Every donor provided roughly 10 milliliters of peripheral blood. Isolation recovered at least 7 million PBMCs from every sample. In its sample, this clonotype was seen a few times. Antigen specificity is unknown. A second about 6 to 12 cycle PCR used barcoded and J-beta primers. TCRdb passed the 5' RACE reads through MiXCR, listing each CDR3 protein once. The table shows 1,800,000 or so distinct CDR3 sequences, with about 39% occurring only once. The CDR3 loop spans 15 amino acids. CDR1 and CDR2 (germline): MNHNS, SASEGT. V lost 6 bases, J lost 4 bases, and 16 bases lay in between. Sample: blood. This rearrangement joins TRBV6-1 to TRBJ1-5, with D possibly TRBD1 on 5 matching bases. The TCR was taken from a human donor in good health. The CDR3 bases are TGTGCCAGCAGCGGGGGATTAGCGGGTAATCAGCCCCAGCATTTT. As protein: CASSGGLAGNQPQHF.